Below, 32 T cell receptor beta chains from the same sample are listed, as sequenced in a study of blood T cell repertoires in COVID-19. Clones were sequenced by immunoSEQ multiplex PCR, and TCRdb holds only the in-frame ones, with some missing. The table has roughly 250,000 clones, around 93% seen once. The sample consisted of PBMCs or T cells enriched from blood (not recorded which). The receptors shown here come from a human donor in a cohort exposed to, infected with or recovered from COVID-19 (not recorded which). The donor label of this sample is uncertain.

In DNA, the CDR3 is TGTGCCTGGAGTGCTAGCGGGGTTGGACAGACCCAGTACTTC. Encoded protein: CAWSASGVGQTQYF. The chain links TRBV30 to TRBJ2-5; 9 nucleotides align to TRBD2. The length of the CDR3 is 14 residues. The germline gives CDR1 GTSNPN, CDR2 SVGIG (reference sequence). J lost 6 bases, V lost 1 base, and 6 bases had no gene match.

The J gene is TRBJ2-6, the V gene TRBV24-1; 9 positions agree with TRBD1. The CDR3 totals 17 residues. Germline CDR1 reads KGHDR; CDR2 reads SFDVKD. The J segment lost 2 bases and the V segment lost 9 bases, leaving 10 bases of the junction unmatched. CDR3 DNA sequence: TGTGCCACCGAATCCACCGGGACAGGGACTGGGGCCAACGTCCTGACTTTC. Protein product: CATESTGTGTGANVLTF.

The chain employs TRBV24-1 and TRBJ2-1; D is unclear. The length of the CDR3 is 11 residues. V was shortened by 4 bases and J by 13 bases, with 10 bases between the two germline ends. CDR1 and CDR2 from the germline V gene are KGHDR and SFDVKD. CDR3 sequence reads: CATSDRFGQFF. The DNA of the CDR3 is TGTGCCACCAGTGACCGATTCGGTCAGTTCTTC.

The chain links TRBV11-1 to TRBJ2-2; 11 bases match TRBD2. Germline values: CDR1 SGHAT, CDR2 FQDESV (reference sequence). V lost 4 bases, J lost 5 bases, and 6 bases stayed unmatched. The CDR3 contains 16 residues. The DNA of the CDR3 is TGTGCCAGCAGCTCTCAAACTAGCGGGGGTACCGGGGAGCTGTTTTTT. This gives the protein CASSSQTSGGTGELFF.

This clone was seen just once. The chain links TRBV11-2 to TRBJ1-6; D remains unclear. From germline, CDR1 is SGHAT and CDR2 FQNNGV. The CDR3 is made up of 13 amino acids. V gave up 0 bases and J gave up 10 bases, with 7 bases separating them. The CDR3 here is CASSLDPGSPLHF. CDR3 sequence (DNA): TGTGCCAGCAGCTTAGATCCGGGATCACCCCTCCACTTT.

CDR3 residues: CASSFYSGGPQETQYF. For the CDR3, the DNA is TGCGCCAGCAGCTTTTACAGCGGGGGCCCTCAAGAGACCCAGTACTTC. The chain joins TRBV5-1 to TRBJ2-5; 8 nucleotides align to TRBD2. The germline gives CDR1 SGHRS, CDR2 YFSETQ. Germline trimming cut 2 bases from V and 2 bases from J; bases unmatched to any gene: 8. The CDR3 totals 16 residues.

This sequence joins TRBV5-1 and TRBJ1-5, with 7 bases matching TRBD1. CDR1 and CDR2 from the germline V gene are SGHRS and YFSETQ. This CDR3 is 15 amino acids long. J was trimmed by 7 bases and V by 0 bases; bases with no gene match: 7. CDR3 DNA sequence: TGCGCCAGCAGCTTGGAAGCAGGGGGTGACCAGCCCCAGCATTTT. Amino acids: CASSLEAGGDQPQHF.

CDR3 in amino acids: CASSKDRVGGYEQYF. The CDR3 nucleotides read TGTGCCAGCAGCAAAGACAGGGTAGGAGGCTACGAGCAGTACTTC. V usage is TRBV21-1 and J usage is TRBJ2-7; whether TRBD1, the table's D call, matches the DNA was not checked. TRBV21-1 is annotated as a pseudogene. This CDR3 region has 15 residues.

This sequence joins TRBV15 and TRBJ1-3, with 7 nucleotides matching TRBD1. The CDR3 has 18 residues. The junction had 8 bases not matched to a gene; V was cut back by 0 bases and J by 0 bases. Germline V lookup: CDR1 LNHNV, CDR2 YYDKDF (reference sequence). CDR3 nucleotide sequence: TGTGCCACCAGCAGAGAAGCCGCAGGGGGTTCCTCTGGAAACACCATATATTTT. Protein product: CATSREAAGGSSGNTIYF.

The V and J genes are TRBV3-1 (or the pseudogene TRBV3-2) and TRBJ1-1, with D perhaps matching TRBD1 (5 bases). The V end lost 1 base, the J end lost 5 bases, and 8 bases lay between the germline ends. Germline CDR1 and CDR2: LGHDT and YNNKEL (reference sequence). This CDR3 contains 13 residues. The CDR3 region is CASSQGTPTEAFF. In DNA form, the CDR3 reads TGTGCCAGCAGCCAAGGGACACCTACTGAAGCTTTCTTT.

The J gene is TRBJ1-4, the V gene TRBV19; the D gene is possibly TRBD1 (5 bases). This CDR3 comprises 14 residues. Germline CDR1 LNHDA, CDR2 SQIVND (reference sequence). Between the trimmed V and J ends, which lost 7 bases and 7 bases, there was a span of 16 bases. The CDR3 DNA sequence: TGTGCCAGTAACTCACAGGATGTTGGTGAAAAACTGTTTTTT. This gives the protein CASNSQDVGEKLFF.

The V and J genes are TRBV2 and TRBJ2-7, with a tentative D call TRBD1 (6 bases). V dropped 1 base and J dropped 2 bases, with 15 bases sitting between them. The CDR3 is 16 amino acids. Germline loops: CDR1 SNHLY, CDR2 FYNNEI. The CDR3 DNA reads TGTGCCAGCAGTGAAGTTTCCCTACAGGGTCCCTACGAGCAGTACTTC. This translates into CASSEVSLQGPYEQYF. Looking up the rest from reference TRBV2 and TRBJ2-7 gives the full variable domain: EPEVTQTPSHQVTQMGQEVILRCVPISNHLYFYWYRQILGQKVEFLVSFYNNEISEKSEIFDDQFSVERPDGSNFTLKIRSTKLEDSAMYFCASSEVSLQGPYEQYFGPGTRLTVT.

J is TRBJ2-1 and V is TRBV12-3 or TRBV12-4; unclear D gene. Trimming took 1 base from V and 6 from J, leaving 7 bases between them. This CDR3 region has 13 residues. CDR3 residues: CASSLDYGNEQFF. The CDR3 DNA follows: TGTGCCAGCAGTTTAGACTATGGCAATGAGCAGTTCTTC.

The genes are TRBV10-3 and TRBJ2-1; 11 bases fit TRBD2. This CDR3 comprises 19 residues. The J segment lost 5 bases and the V segment lost 4 bases, leaving 16 bases of the junction unmatched. Germline CDR1 and CDR2: ENHRY and SYGVKD. CDR3 region: CAISGGTDSGLAGHNEQFF. The CDR3 DNA reads TGTGCCATCAGTGGGGGTACGGACTCCGGACTAGCGGGCCACAATGAGCAGTTCTTC.

The rearrangement joins TRBV7-9 to TRBJ1-1, with 10 bases identical to TRBD1. Germline V gives CDR1 SEHNR, CDR2 FQNEAQ (reference sequence). The J segment lost 4 bases and the V segment lost 1 base, leaving 9 bases of the junction unmatched. This CDR3 has 17 amino acids. This CDR3 is CASSLDPGQGGGTEAFF. CDR3 DNA sequence: TGTGCCAGCAGCTTAGACCCTGGACAGGGGGGCGGCACTGAAGCTTTCTTT. Full variable domain (rest looked up from reference TRBV7-9 and TRBJ1-1): DTGVSQNPRHKITKRGQNVTFRCDPISEHNRLYWYRQTLGQGPEFLTYFQNEAQLEKSRLLSDRFSAERPKGSFSTLEIQRTEQGDSAMYLCASSLDPGQGGGTEAFFGQGTRLTVV.

This clone was seen a few times. The chain uses TRBV27 and TRBJ1-1; TRBD1 matches 8 bases. The germline V gene has CDR1 MNHEY and CDR2 SMNVEV (reference sequence). The V segment lost 7 bases and the J segment 0 bases; nucleotides outside the gene matches: 4. The CDR3 is 14 amino acids. The CDR3, as DNA: TGTGCCAGCACCGCGGACAGGGTGAACACTGAAGCTTTCTTT. Its translation is CASTADRVNTEAFF.

The chain employs TRBV5-1 and TRBJ1-1; D uncertain. Per the germline V gene, CDR1 is SGHRS and CDR2 is YFSETQ. The V end was cut by 0 bases, the J end by 2 bases, with 8 bases between. This CDR3 region has 14 residues. The CDR3 is CASSLGTVNTEAFF. CDR3 bases: TGCGCCAGCAGCTTGGGAACAGTCAACACTGAAGCTTTCTTT. Full variable domain (outside the CDR3, taken from reference TRBV5-1 and TRBJ1-1): KAGVTQTPRYLIKTRGQQVTLSCSPISGHRSVSWYQQTPGQGLQFLFEYFSETQRNKGNFPGRFSGRQFSNSRSEMNVSTLELGDSALYLCASSLGTVNTEAFFGQGTRLTVV.

The rearrangement uses TRBV9 and TRBJ1-2; no firm D call. The V gene's germline CDR1 is SGDLS and CDR2 YYNGEE. The CDR3 covers 13 residues. Trimming left V 4 bases short and J 5 bases short, with 12 bases between. The DNA for the CDR3 is TGTGCCAGCAGCCAGGATGCCCTTTATGGCTACACCTTC. It is translated as CASSQDALYGYTF.

The chain has TRBV2 and TRBJ1-5, with TRBD1 as a possible D gene (6 bases). With 4 bases removed from V and 0 bases from J, the gap between germline ends came to 13 bases. CDR1 is SNHLY, CDR2 FYNNEI, per germline. This CDR3 is 16 amino acids long. CDR3 sequence reads: CASSAKQGYSNQPQHF. Here the CDR3 DNA reads TGTGCCAGCAGTGCCAAACAGGGTTATAGCAATCAGCCCCAGCATTTT. Full variable domain (remainder filled in from reference TRBV2 and TRBJ1-5): EPEVTQTPSHQVTQMGQEVILRCVPISNHLYFYWYRQILGQKVEFLVSFYNNEISEKSEIFDDQFSVERPDGSNFTLKIRSTKLEDSAMYFCASSAKQGYSNQPQHFGDGTRLSIL.

The chain is built from TRBV27 and TRBJ1-1, with 7 nucleotides matching TRBD1. The germline CDR1 and CDR2 sequences are MNHEY and SMNVEV (reference sequence). V was pared by 5 bases and J by 4 bases, with 7 bases of the junction left unmatched. CDR3 size: 14 residues. CDR3 region: CASSMTGIGTEAFF. CDR3 bases: TGTGCCAGCAGTATGACAGGGATAGGCACTGAAGCTTTCTTT.

To note about this clone: Other DNA sequences in the same sample also yield this CDR3. The chain employs TRBV9 and TRBJ1-2; D gene uncertain. V lost 0 bases and J 2 bases, leaving 8 bases between the germline ends. This CDR3 has 14 amino acids. Germline loops: CDR1 SGDLS, CDR2 YYNGEE. The CDR3 DNA sequence: TGTGCCAGCAGCGTAGCGGGTCTCAACTATGGCTACACCTTC. Translated: CASSVAGLNYGYTF.

In its sample, this clone was seen a few times. The junction shows a germline mismatch at one end, possibly a read error. The genes are TRBV25-1 and TRBJ1-1; the match to TRBD1 covers 7 bases. From germline, CDR1 is MGHDK and CDR2 SYGVNS. This CDR3 has 12 residues. CDR3: CASSDSLQGNRF. The CDR3 DNA is TGTGCCAGCAGTGACTCCCTACAGGGGAACCGATTT. The full variable domain, completed using reference TRBV25-1 and TRBJ1-1, is EADIYQTPRYLVIGTGKKITLECSQTMGHDKMYWYQQDPGMELHLIHYSYGVNSTEKGDLSSESTVSRIRTEHFPLTLESARPSHTSQYLCASSDSLQGNRFGQGTRLTVV.

This clone was counted once. The CDR3 sequence is CASGSTGSSGANVLTF. DNA for the CDR3: TGTGCCAGCGGGTCCACAGGGAGCTCTGGGGCCAACGTCCTGACTTTC. V gene TRBV7-9 combines with J gene TRBJ2-6; TRBD1 might be the D (6 bases). The CDR3 consists of 16 residues. V was cut by 8 bases and J by 0 bases, with 14 bases left in between. Germline loops: CDR1 SEHNR, CDR2 FQNEAQ (reference sequence).

This clone was counted a single time. V gene TRBV27 combines with J gene TRBJ2-7; 7 nucleotides match TRBD1. The CDR3 runs to 15 residues. V gave up 4 bases and J gave up 1 base; unmatched junction bases: 7. The germline gives CDR1 MNHEY, CDR2 SMNVEV (reference sequence). CDR3 DNA sequence: TGTGCCAGCAGTTCGGGCCTCAGGGGGTCCTACGAGCAGTACTTC. It translates to CASSSGLRGSYEQYF.

The V and J genes are TRBV10-3 and TRBJ1-1; 7 bases align to TRBD1. The V gene's germline CDR1 is ENHRY and CDR2 SYGVKD. V shed 3 bases and J 1 base; nucleotides not matched to a gene: 8. The CDR3 extends over 16 amino acids. CDR3 bases: TGTGCCATCAGTGAACCGAAGGGGGCGACGAACACTGAAGCTTTCTTT. Translated: CAISEPKGATNTEAFF.

Comment on this clone: Other DNA sequences of this sample code for an identical CDR3. The chain links TRBV4-1 to TRBJ1-1, with a weak D call TRBD1 (6 bases). Trimming stripped 3 bases from V and 4 bases from J, with 12 bases between. Germline CDR1 is MGHRA and CDR2 is YSYEKL. The CDR3 spans 14 residues. The CDR3 DNA reads as TGCGCCAGCAGCCAGGGCCCCAGGGGCACTGAAGCTTTCTTT. It encodes CASSQGPRGTEAFF.

This chain links TRBV2 with TRBJ2-5; 7 bases fit TRBD1. V lost 1 base to trimming and J lost 7 bases; unmatched junction nucleotides: 6. This CDR3 spans 14 amino acids. Germline V gives CDR1 SNHLY, CDR2 FYNNEI. The CDR3 protein is CASSEGQGPGTQYF. The CDR3 bases are TGTGCCAGCAGTGAAGGACAGGGCCCGGGGACCCAGTACTTC.

The chain employs TRBV9 and TRBJ2-5, with a weak D call TRBD2 (5 bases). This CDR3 spans 15 amino acids. Trimming removed 2 bases at V and 2 bases at J, with 13 bases between. The germline V gene encodes CDR1 SGDLS and CDR2 YYNGEE. The CDR3 protein is CASSVSGWGQETQYF. The CDR3 DNA reads as TGTGCCAGCAGCGTTTCGGGGTGGGGACAAGAGACCCAGTACTTC.

V usage is TRBV9 and J usage is TRBJ2-1, with 11 bases identical to TRBD2. The J segment lost 9 bases and the V segment lost 0 bases, leaving 5 bases of the junction unmatched. The CDR3 runs 15 residues. Germline V gene sequence: CDR1 SGDLS, CDR2 YYNGEE. CDR3 DNA sequence: TGTGCCAGCAGCGTAGTAGCGGGGGGGCCCACTGAGCAGTTCTTC. Translated: CASSVVAGGPTEQFF.

The chain couples TRBV30 to TRBJ1-2; 8 nucleotides agree with TRBD1. The germline gives CDR1 GTSNPN, CDR2 SVGIG (reference sequence). V lost 0 bases to trimming and J lost 8 bases; unmatched junction nucleotides: 17. This CDR3 spans 17 amino acids. The CDR3 DNA reads as TGTGCCTGGAGTGTACGATTTTGGACAGGGAGCTCTCTGGGCTACACCTTC. It yields the protein CAWSVRFWTGSSLGYTF.

This clone was recorded only once. This rearrangement joins TRBV11-3 to TRBJ2-7, with 8 bases identical to TRBD2. CDR1 is SGHNT and CDR2 is YENEEA in the germline V gene. This CDR3 has 17 amino acids. Trimming at V came to 4 bases and at J to 2 bases, leaving 13 bases not matched to a gene. For the CDR3, the DNA is TGTGCCAGCAGCTCAGTAGCGGGGAAACCCTCACCCTACGAGCAGTACTTC. Translating it yields CASSSVAGKPSPYEQYF.

This rearrangement joins TRBV28 to TRBJ2-7; TRBD2 might be the D (5 bases). Trimming pared 3 bases from V and 0 bases from J, leaving 9 bases between. There are 14 residues in the CDR3. Germline V gene data show CDR1 as MDHEN and CDR2 as SYDVKM. CDR3 in amino acids: CASSFRGSSYEQYF. Here the CDR3 DNA reads TGTGCCAGCAGTTTTCGGGGAAGCTCCTACGAGCAGTACTTC.